The 20 T cell receptor beta chains reported below all come from one sample, sequenced in a study of blood T cell repertoires in COVID-19. Profiled with immunoSEQ multiplex PCR; TCRdb holds only in-frame clones, not every one. The profile shows about 230,000 clones, over 85% of them singletons. The material sequenced was PBMCs or T cells enriched from blood (not recorded which). Receptors originate from a woman aged 25 to 39 with acute COVID-19.

The V gene is TRBV6-2 or TRBV6-3, the J gene TRBJ2-7, with 13 bases identical to TRBD2. The V gene end was trimmed by 0 bases and the J gene end by 3 bases; junction bases not matched to a gene: 5. Germline CDR1 is MNHEY and CDR2 is SVGEGT. The CDR3 spans 17 residues. This CDR3 is CASSYSPGLAGHYEQYF. CDR3 sequence (DNA): TGTGCCAGCAGTTACTCCCCGGGACTAGCGGGGCACTACGAGCAGTACTTC.

This sequence joins TRBV9 and TRBJ2-1; TRBD1 aligns across 9 bases. This CDR3 comprises 17 residues. CDR1 and CDR2 (germline): SGDLS, YYNGEE. Trimming removed 4 bases from V and 8 bases from J; junction bases left unmatched: 16. As DNA, the CDR3 is TGTGCCAGCAGCAAGGGGAGGGGACAGGGTATTGGTTATGAGCAGTTCTTC. It translates to CASSKGRGQGIGYEQFF.

The chain has TRBV6-6 and TRBJ2-5, with D perhaps matching TRBD1 (6 bases). The CDR3 consists of 14 residues. Between the trimmed V and J ends, which lost 5 bases and 5 bases, there was a span of 15 bases. Germline CDR1 reads MNHNY; CDR2 reads SVGAGI (reference sequence). The CDR3 region has the DNA TGTGCCAGCAGTCCAGCCCAGGGGAAGGAGACCCAGTACTTC. It translates to CASSPAQGKETQYF.

The chain carries TRBV2 and TRBJ2-2, with no clear D. V was pared by 5 bases and J by 4 bases, with 11 bases between. The CDR3 totals 14 residues. Germline V gene data show CDR1 as SNHLY and CDR2 as FYNNEI. The CDR3 here is CASSPLRATGELFF. The CDR3 DNA reads TGTGCCAGCAGTCCACTCCGAGCCACCGGGGAGCTGTTTTTT.

The V call is TRBV4-3, the J call TRBJ2-1; TRBD1 matches at 10 bases. V trimming: 0 bases; J trimming: 14 bases; junction bases outside the gene matches: 13. This CDR3 has 16 amino acids. The germline V gene encodes CDR1 LGHNA and CDR2 YSLEER. CDR3: CASSQDTVYAGQGKFF. For the CDR3, the DNA is TGCGCCAGCAGCCAAGATACGGTCTATGCGGGACAGGGGAAGTTCTTC.

The gene calls are TRBV9 and TRBJ2-2; 8 bases match TRBD2. With V trimmed by 4 bases and J by 4 bases, 9 bases remained unmatched. The CDR3 has 16 amino acids. CDR1 is SGDLS and CDR2 is YYNGEE in the germline V gene. CDR3 DNA: TGTGCCAGCAGCTCCCGGTTCGGGGGGGGCACCGGGGAGCTGTTTTTT. This gives the protein CASSSRFGGGTGELFF. Full variable domain (missing parts from reference TRBV9 and TRBJ2-2): DSGVTQTPKHLITATGQRVTLRCSPRSGDLSVYWYQQSLDQGLQFLIQYYNGEERAKGNILERFSAQQFPDLHSELNLSSLELGDSALYFCASSSRFGGGTGELFFGEGSRLTVL.

This clone has only a few counts. V and J are TRBV5-1 and TRBJ2-7, with a weak D call TRBD2 (6 bases). Germline V CDR1 and CDR2: SGHRS, YFSETQ. V lost 0 bases and J lost 5, with 18 bases in between. This CDR3 has 16 amino acids. CDR3 amino acids: CASSLEGLPEFHEQYF. The CDR3 DNA reads TGCGCCAGCAGCTTGGAGGGACTTCCCGAATTCCACGAGCAGTACTTC.

V and J are TRBV27 and TRBJ2-1, with 16 bases matching TRBD2. The V gene's germline CDR1 is MNHEY and CDR2 SMNVEV (reference sequence). The CDR3 loop spans 18 amino acids. With V trimmed by 4 bases and J by 7 bases, 10 bases remained unmatched. CDR3: CASSWGLAGGRRLNEQFF. For the CDR3, the DNA is TGTGCCAGCAGTTGGGGACTAGCGGGGGGGCGGAGATTGAATGAGCAGTTCTTC.

This chain uses TRBV5-1 with TRBJ1-6, with TRBD1 matching over 7 bases. The J segment lost 8 bases and the V segment lost 3 bases, leaving 5 bases of the junction unmatched. Per germline, CDR1 SGHRS and CDR2 YFSETQ. The CDR3 totals 14 residues. DNA of the CDR3: TGCGCCAGCAGCTATGACAGGGAGCATTCACCCCTCCACTTT. This translates into CASSYDREHSPLHF. Supplemented by reference TRBV5-1 and TRBJ1-6, the full variable domain reads KAGVTQTPRYLIKTRGQQVTLSCSPISGHRSVSWYQQTPGQGLQFLFEYFSETQRNKGNFPGRFSGRQFSNSRSEMNVSTLELGDSALYLCASSYDREHSPLHFGNGTRLTVT.

This clone was counted once. This chain connects TRBV4-1 to TRBJ2-3; 14 positions match TRBD2. Germline V gene lookup returns CDR1 MGHRA and CDR2 YSYEKL. The CDR3 has 18 amino acids. Trimming cost V 0 bases and J 3 bases; bases outside gene matches: 5. CDR3 coding DNA: TGCGCCAGCAGCCAAGATGGAGGACTAGCGGGGGGTACAGATACGCAGTATTTT. Amino acid sequence: CASSQDGGLAGGTDTQYF.

The chain recombines TRBV12-5 with TRBJ1-2; 8 bases agree with TRBD1. The CDR3 totals 15 residues. V lost 6 bases and J lost 4; bases outside the gene matches: 10. The V gene's germline CDR1 is LGHNT and CDR2 FRNRAP. As DNA, the CDR3 is TGTGCTAGTGGAGGGGGACAGGTTGGGACCTATGGCTACACCTTC. It encodes CASGGGQVGTYGYTF. Full variable domain (outside the CDR3, taken from reference TRBV12-5 and TRBJ1-2): DARVTQTPRHKVTEMGQEVTMRCQPILGHNTVFWYRQTMMQGLELLAYFRNRAPLDDSGMPKDRFSAEMPDATLATLKIQPSEPRDSAVYFCASGGGQVGTYGYTFGSGTRLTVV.

V gene TRBV4-1 combines with J gene TRBJ2-7; D remains unclear. This CDR3 comprises 15 residues. V lost 3 bases to trimming and J lost 1 base, with 13 bases between them. CDR1 and CDR2 (germline): MGHRA, YSYEKL. This CDR3 reads CASSQTGLGSYEQYF. CDR3 in DNA: TGCGCCAGCAGCCAGACCGGCCTAGGATCCTACGAGCAGTACTTC.

CDR3 DNA: TGTGCCTGGAATGATCGTAGTACGCAGTATTTT. Translating it yields CAWNDRSTQYF. The genes are TRBV30 and TRBJ2-3, with D unresolved. The V gene lost 4 bases and the J gene lost 8 bases, with 10 bases spanning the gap. The CDR3 is 11 amino acids. The germline V gene has CDR1 GTSNPN and CDR2 SVGIG (reference sequence).

The CDR3: CASSFSGKGTDTQYF. CDR3 in DNA: TGTGCCAGCAGCTTTTCGGGGAAAGGAACAGATACGCAGTATTTT. This chain uses TRBV5-4 with TRBJ2-3; a weak D match, TRBD2 (5 bases). V was cut by 2 bases and J by 3 bases, with 13 bases left in between. Germline V lookup: CDR1 SGHNT, CDR2 YYREEE (reference sequence). This CDR3 has 15 amino acids.

The V gene is TRBV4-1, the J gene TRBJ2-1, with 7 positions matching TRBD1. Trimming removed 7 bases from V and 7 bases from J; junction bases left unmatched: 13. CDR1 and CDR2 from the germline V gene are MGHRA and YSYEKL. The CDR3 spans 15 residues. CDR3 protein: CASTYRTGRTNEQFF. The CDR3 DNA reads TGCGCCAGCACCTACCGGACAGGCCGGACTAATGAGCAGTTCTTC.

The chain joins TRBV7-2 to TRBJ2-7, with TRBD1 matching 7 bases. V dropped 3 bases and J dropped 2; count of bases not matched to a gene: 7. Germline loops: CDR1 SGHTA, CDR2 FQGNSA. The CDR3 covers 15 residues. The DNA of the CDR3 is TGTGCCAGCAGCTTTTCGTCCCAGGGGGCCTACGAGCAGTACTTC. Encoded protein: CASSFSSQGAYEQYF.

This chain uses TRBV6-5 with TRBJ2-7, with D possibly matching TRBD1 (5 bases). The germline V and J ends were trimmed by 0 bases and 7 bases, with 19 bases remaining between them. Looked up from germline, CDR1 is MNHEY and CDR2 is SVGAGI. This CDR3 has 16 residues. The CDR3 loop reads CASSYSSDGAASEQYF. CDR3 bases: TGTGCCAGCAGTTACTCTTCGGATGGGGCTGCTTCAGAGCAGTACTTC.

The chain recombines TRBV6-5 with TRBJ1-1; D gene uncertain. V was pared by 6 bases and J by 0 bases, with 5 bases between. CDR3 length: 12 residues. Germline CDR1 and CDR2: MNHEY and SVGAGI. As DNA, the CDR3 is TGTGCCAGCAGACAGATGAACACTGAAGCTTTCTTT. Translation gives CASRQMNTEAFF.

The genes are TRBV5-1 and TRBJ1-4; 10 bases line up with TRBD1. The V segment lost 0 bases and the J segment 7 bases; nucleotides outside the gene matches: 3. The CDR3 contains 15 residues. Germline V lookup: CDR1 SGHRS, CDR2 YFSETQ. The CDR3 DNA is TGCGCCAGCAGCTTGGAAGGGACAGGGGCTGAAAAACTGTTTTTT. This codes for CASSLEGTGAEKLFF.

This rearrangement joins TRBV5-5 to TRBJ2-1, with 8 bases identical to TRBD2. Looked up from germline, CDR1 is SGHKS and CDR2 is YYEKEE (reference sequence). This CDR3 is 14 amino acids long. V shed 3 bases, J shed 6 bases, and the junction held 5 bases outside the gene matches. This CDR3 is CASSSGGPANEQFF. The CDR3 coding sequence is TGTGCCAGCAGCTCGGGGGGGCCGGCCAATGAGCAGTTCTTC.